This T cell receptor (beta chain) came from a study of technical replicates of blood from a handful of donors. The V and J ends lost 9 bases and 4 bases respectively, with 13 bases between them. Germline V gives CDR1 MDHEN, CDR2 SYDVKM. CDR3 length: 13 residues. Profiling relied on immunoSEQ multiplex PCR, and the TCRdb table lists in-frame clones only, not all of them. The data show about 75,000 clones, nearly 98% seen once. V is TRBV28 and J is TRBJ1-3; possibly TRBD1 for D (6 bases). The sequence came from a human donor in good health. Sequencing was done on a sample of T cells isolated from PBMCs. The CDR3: CASYREAGNTIYF. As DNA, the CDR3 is TGTGCCAGTTACAGGGAAGCCGGAAACACCATATATTTT.